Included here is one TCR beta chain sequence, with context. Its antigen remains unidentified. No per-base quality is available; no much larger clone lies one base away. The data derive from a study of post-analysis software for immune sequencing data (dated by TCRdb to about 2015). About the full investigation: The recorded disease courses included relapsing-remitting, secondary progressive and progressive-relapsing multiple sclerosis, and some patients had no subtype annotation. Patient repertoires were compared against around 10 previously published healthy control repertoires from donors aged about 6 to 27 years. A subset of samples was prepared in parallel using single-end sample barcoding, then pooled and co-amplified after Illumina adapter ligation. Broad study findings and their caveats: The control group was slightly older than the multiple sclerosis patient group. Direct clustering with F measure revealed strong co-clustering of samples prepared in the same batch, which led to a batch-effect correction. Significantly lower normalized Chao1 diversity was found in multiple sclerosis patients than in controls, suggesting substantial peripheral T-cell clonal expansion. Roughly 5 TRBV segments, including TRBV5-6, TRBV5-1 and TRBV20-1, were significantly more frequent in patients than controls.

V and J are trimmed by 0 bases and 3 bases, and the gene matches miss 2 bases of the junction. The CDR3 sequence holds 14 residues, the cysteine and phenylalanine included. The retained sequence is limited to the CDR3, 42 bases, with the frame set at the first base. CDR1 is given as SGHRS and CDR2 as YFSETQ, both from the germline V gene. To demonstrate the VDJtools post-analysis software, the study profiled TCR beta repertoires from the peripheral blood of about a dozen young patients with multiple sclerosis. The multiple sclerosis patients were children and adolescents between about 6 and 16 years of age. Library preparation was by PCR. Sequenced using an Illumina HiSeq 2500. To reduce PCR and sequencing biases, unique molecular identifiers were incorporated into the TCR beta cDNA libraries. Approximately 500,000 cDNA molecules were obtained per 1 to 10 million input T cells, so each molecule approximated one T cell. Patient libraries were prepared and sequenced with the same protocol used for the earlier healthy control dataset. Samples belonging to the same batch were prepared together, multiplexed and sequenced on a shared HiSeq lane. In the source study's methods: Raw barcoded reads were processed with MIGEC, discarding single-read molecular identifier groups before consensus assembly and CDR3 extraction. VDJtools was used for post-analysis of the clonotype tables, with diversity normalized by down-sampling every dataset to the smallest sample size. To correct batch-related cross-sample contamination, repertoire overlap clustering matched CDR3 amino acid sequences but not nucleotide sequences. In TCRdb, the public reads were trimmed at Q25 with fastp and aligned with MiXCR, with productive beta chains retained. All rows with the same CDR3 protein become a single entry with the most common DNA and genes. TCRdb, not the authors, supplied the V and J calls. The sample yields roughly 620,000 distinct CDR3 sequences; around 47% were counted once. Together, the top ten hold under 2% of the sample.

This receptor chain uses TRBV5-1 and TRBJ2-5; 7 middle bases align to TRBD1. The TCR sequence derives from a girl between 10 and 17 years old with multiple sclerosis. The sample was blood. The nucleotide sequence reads TGCGCCAGCAGCTTGGCCGGGACAGAAGAGACCCAGTACTTC. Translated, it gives CASSLAGTEETQYF.